This T cell receptor beta chain emerged from a study of cytomegalovirus exposure and HLA in healthy donors. Broader study findings: It was reportedly the case that the classifier diagnosed cytomegalovirus status with high specificity and sensitivity. More clonal expansion characterized HLA-associated TCR beta chains than equally common others in a later analysis. It has been reported that TCR beta sequences accurately predicted the HLA-A and HLA-B alleles of most subjects.

PCR primers comprised 60 Vbeta and 13 Jbeta primers. TCRdb's copy holds only in-frame clones and misses some; the assay was immunoSEQ multiplex PCR. The repertoire holds some 100,000 clones, with approximately 72% as singletons. Details on this clone: Its cognate antigen is unknown.

Among the donors, all were healthy bone marrow donors. Germline CDR1 is SEHNR and CDR2 is FQNEAQ (reference sequence). The trim removed 5 bases at V and 2 bases at J, leaving 10 bases unmatched. This CDR3 spans 16 amino acids. Input material: PBMCs. V and J are TRBV7-9 and TRBJ2-7; 9 bases line up with TRBD1. This receptor was obtained from a female donor in good health and CMV-seropositive. CDR3 DNA: TGTGCCAGCAGCCCCCCCGTGGGACAGGGAACCTACGAGCAGTACTTC. This codes for CASSPPVGQGTYEQYF.